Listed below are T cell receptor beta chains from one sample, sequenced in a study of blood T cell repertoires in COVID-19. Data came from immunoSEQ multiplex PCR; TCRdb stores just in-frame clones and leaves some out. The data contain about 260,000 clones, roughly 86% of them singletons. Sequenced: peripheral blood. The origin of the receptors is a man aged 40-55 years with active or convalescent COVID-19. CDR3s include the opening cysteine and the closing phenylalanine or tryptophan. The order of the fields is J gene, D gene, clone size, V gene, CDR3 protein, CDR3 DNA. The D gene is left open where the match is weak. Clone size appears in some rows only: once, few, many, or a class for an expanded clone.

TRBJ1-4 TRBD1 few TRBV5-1 CASRRGTDNEKLFF TGCGCCAGCCGGAGGGGGACAGATAATGAAAAACTGTTTTTT
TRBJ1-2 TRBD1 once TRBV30 CASGQTGGGYTF TGTGCCTCGGGACAGACAGGGGGCGGCTACACCTTC
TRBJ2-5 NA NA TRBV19 CASSIQVRWETQYF TGTGCCAGTAGTATACAAGTGCGCTGGGAGACCCAGTACTTC
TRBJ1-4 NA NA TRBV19 CASSQGGTNEKLFF TGTGCCAGTAGCCAGGGAGGGACTAATGAAAAACTGTTTTTT
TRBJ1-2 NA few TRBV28 CASSLAGQYGYTF TGTGCCAGCAGTCTGGCTGGTCAATATGGCTACACCTTC
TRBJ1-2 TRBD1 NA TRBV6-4 CASSDSGDSLYGYTF TGTGCCAGCAGTGACTCAGGGGACAGCTTATATGGCTACACCTTC
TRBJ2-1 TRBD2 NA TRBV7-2 CASNPLDSGAYNEQFF TGTGCCAGCAACCCCCTGGATAGCGGGGCCTACAATGAGCAGTTCTTC
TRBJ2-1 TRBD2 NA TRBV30 CASGGVNEQFF TGTGCGAGCGGGGGGGTCAATGAGCAGTTCTTC
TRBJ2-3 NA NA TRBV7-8 CASSPTVMDTQYF TGTGCCAGCAGCCCTACGGTTATGGATACGCAGTATTTT
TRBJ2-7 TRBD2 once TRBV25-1 CASSGLAGGVYEQYF TGTGCCAGCAGTGGACTAGCGGGAGGAGTGTACGAGCAGTACTTC
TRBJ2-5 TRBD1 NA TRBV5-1 CASGPSDRGLETQYF TGCGCCAGCGGGCCGTCGGACAGGGGGCTAGAGACCCAGTACTTC
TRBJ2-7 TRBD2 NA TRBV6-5 CASSPLAGSSYEQYF TGTGCCAGCAGTCCGCTAGCGGGGTCCTCCTACGAGCAGTACTTC
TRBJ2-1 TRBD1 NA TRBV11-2 CASSTDRVHNEQFF TGTGCCAGCAGCACCGACAGGGTCCACAATGAGCAGTTCTTC
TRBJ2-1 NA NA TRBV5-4 CASSQSGSYNEQFF TGTGCCAGCAGCCAGTCGGGTTCCTACAATGAGCAGTTCTTC
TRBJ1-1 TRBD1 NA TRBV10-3 CAISESGQGGGTEAFF TGTGCCATCAGTGAGTCGGGACAGGGAGGAGGTACTGAAGCTTTCTTT
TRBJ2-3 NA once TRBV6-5 CASSYMPAGATDTQYF TGTGCCAGCAGTTACATGCCTGCGGGGGCCACAGATACGCAGTATTTT
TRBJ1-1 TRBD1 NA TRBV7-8 CASSARTGRAVAFF TGTGCCAGCAGCGCCCGGACAGGGAGAGCTGTCGCTTTCTTT
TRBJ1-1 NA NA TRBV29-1 CSASGGSSYTEAFF TGCAGCGCCTCGGGGGGGAGTTCGTACACTGAAGCTTTCTTT
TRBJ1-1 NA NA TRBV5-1 CASSPTRQDGYTEAFF TGCGCCAGCAGCCCCACCAGGCAGGATGGGTACACTGAAGCTTTCTTT
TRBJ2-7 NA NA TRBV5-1 CASSLESGTYEQYF TGCGCCAGCAGCTTGGAGAGCGGAACCTACGAGCAGTACTTC
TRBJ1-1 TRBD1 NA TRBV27 CASRGTVNTEAFF TGTGCCAGCAGGGGGACAGTAAACACTGAAGCTTTCTTT
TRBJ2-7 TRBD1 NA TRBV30 CAWSGQGVGEQYF TGTGCCTGGTCCGGACAGGGAGTAGGCGAGCAGTACTTC
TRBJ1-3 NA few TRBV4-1 CASSLGFAGASGNTIYF TGCGCCAGCAGCCTTGGGTTTGCGGGGGCCTCTGGAAACACCATATATTTT
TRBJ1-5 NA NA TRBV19 CASSIALLQGPQPQHF TGTGCCAGTAGTATAGCCCTTCTACAGGGACCTCAGCCCCAGCATTTT
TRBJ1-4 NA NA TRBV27 CASSLSSPPGEKLFF TGTGCCAGCAGTTTATCTTCCCCCCCCGGTGAAAAACTGTTTTTT
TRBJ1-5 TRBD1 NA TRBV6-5 CASMGGDRGQPQHF TGTGCCAGCATGGGGGGGGACAGGGGTCAGCCCCAGCATTTT
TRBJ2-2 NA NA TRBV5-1 CASSLKGQGGKTGELFF TGCGCCAGCAGCTTGAAGGGGCAGGGGGGAAAGACCGGGGAGCTGTTTTTT
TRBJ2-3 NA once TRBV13 CASSSTSTSTDTQYF TGTGCCAGCAGCTCCACCTCTACTAGCACAGATACGCAGTATTTT
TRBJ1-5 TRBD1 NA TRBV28 CASTPGQGIHQPQHF TGTGCCAGCACCCCGGGACAGGGTATTCATCAGCCCCAGCATTTT
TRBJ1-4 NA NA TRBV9 CASSPPGIGDREKLFF TGTGCCAGCAGCCCCCCAGGGATCGGCGATCGTGAAAAACTGTTTTTT
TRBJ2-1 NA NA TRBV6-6 CASSYSSDYNEQFF TGTGCCAGCAGTTACTCGAGCGACTACAATGAGCAGTTCTTC
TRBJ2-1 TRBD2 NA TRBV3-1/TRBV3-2 CASSQGLAGESEQFF TGTGCCAGCAGCCAAGGACTAGCGGGGGAGAGTGAGCAGTTCTTC
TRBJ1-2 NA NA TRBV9 CASSSPIGQSGGYTF TGTGCCAGCAGCTCTCCGATAGGACAGTCTGGTGGCTACACCTTC
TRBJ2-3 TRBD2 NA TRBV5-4 CASSPFSGVGTDTQYF TGTGCCAGCAGCCCCTTTAGCGGGGTAGGGACAGATACGCAGTATTTT
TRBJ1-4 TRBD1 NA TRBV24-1 CAPTDRVNEKLFF TGTGCCCCCACCGACAGGGTTAATGAAAAACTGTTTTTT
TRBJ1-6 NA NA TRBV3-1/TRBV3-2 CASSLPGSPLHF TGTGCCAGCAGCCTCCCAGGATCACCCCTCCACTTT
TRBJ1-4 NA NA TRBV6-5 CASSYVRGGEKLFF TGTGCCAGCAGTTACGTAAGGGGAGGCGAAAAACTGTTTTTT
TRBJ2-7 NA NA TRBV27 CASQVAFGSYEQYF TGTGCCAGCCAGGTGGCGTTCGGCTCCTACGAGCAGTACTTC
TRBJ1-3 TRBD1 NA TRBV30 CAWSVLWDREGNTIYF TGTGCCTGGAGTGTACTTTGGGACAGGGAGGGAAACACCATATATTTT
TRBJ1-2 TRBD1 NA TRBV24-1 CATSAPGQGVYGYTF TGTGCCACCAGTGCACCGGGACAGGGGGTCTATGGCTACACCTTC
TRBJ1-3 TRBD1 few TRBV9 CASSFGQGEISGNTIYF TGTGCCAGCAGCTTCGGACAGGGGGAGATCTCTGGAAACACCATATATTTT
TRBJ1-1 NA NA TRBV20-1 CSARGGHEAFF TGCAGTGCTAGAGGGGGCCATGAAGCTTTCTTT
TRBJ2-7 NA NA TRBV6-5 CATRTDPYEQYF TGTGCCACCAGGACAGATCCCTACGAGCAGTACTTC
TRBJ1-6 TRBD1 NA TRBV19 CASSKDRGRNPNSPLHF TGTGCCAGTAGTAAGGACAGGGGAAGGAATCCCAATTCACCCCTCCACTTT
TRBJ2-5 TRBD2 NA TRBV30 CAWDMTSGETQYF TGTGCCTGGGACATGACTAGCGGGGAGACCCAGTACTTC
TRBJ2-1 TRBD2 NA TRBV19 CASSRASGSSYNEQFF TGTGCCAGTAGTAGGGCTAGCGGCAGCTCCTACAATGAGCAGTTCTTC
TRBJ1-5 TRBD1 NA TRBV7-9 CASSATGGVNQPQHF TGTGCCAGCAGCGCAACAGGGGGCGTCAATCAGCCCCAGCATTTT
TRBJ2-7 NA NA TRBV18 CASSPQGSHRVYEQYF TGTGCCAGCTCACCCCAGGGGTCCCACCGGGTTTACGAGCAGTACTTC
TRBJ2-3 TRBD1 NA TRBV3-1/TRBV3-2 CASSQVQGSTQYF TGTGCCAGCAGCCAAGTACAGGGGAGTACGCAGTATTTT
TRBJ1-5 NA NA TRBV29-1 CSVQTGSNSNQPQHF TGCAGCGTCCAGACAGGATCTAATAGCAATCAGCCCCAGCATTTT
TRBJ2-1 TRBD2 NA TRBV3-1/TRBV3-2 CASSQNSAPGLDQFF TGTGCCAGCAGCCAAAATTCCGCCCCGGGACTAGACCAGTTCTTC
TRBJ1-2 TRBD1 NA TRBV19 CASSPLDRVGYGYTF TGTGCCAGTAGTCCCCTCGACAGGGTTGGGTATGGCTACACCTTC
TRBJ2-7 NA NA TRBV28 CASRDTTYEQYF TGTGCCAGCAGGGACACCACCTACGAGCAGTACTTC
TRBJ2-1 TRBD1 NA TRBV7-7 CASSLLLGTGVYNEQFF TGTGCCAGCAGCTTACTATTAGGGACAGGGGTTTACAATGAGCAGTTCTTC
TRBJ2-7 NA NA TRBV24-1 CATSDGGEIVAGTGPYEQYF TGTGCCACCAGTGACGGGGGGGAAATAGTGGCCGGGACAGGGCCTTACGAGCAGTACTTC
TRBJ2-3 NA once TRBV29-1 CSVEVWPDTQYF TGCAGCGTTGAGGTATGGCCAGATACGCAGTATTTT